What follows is one T cell receptor beta chain and its context. These data are taken from a study of blood T cell repertoires in COVID-19. Profiling relied on immunoSEQ multiplex PCR, and the TCRdb table lists in-frame clones only, not all of them. The profile shows more than 45,000 clones, 85% to 90% of them singletons. There are 14 residues in the CDR3. Germline V gene lookup returns CDR1 SGDLS and CDR2 YYNGEE. Trimming removed 3 bases from V and 2 bases from J, with 11 bases in between. The sample comprised peripheral blood. This receptor was taken from a man between 35 and 55 years old with active COVID-19. V and J are TRBV9 and TRBJ1-2, with D possibly being TRBD1 (6 bases). Written as DNA, the CDR3 is TGTGCCAGCAGCGGAACCGGACAGAACTATGGCTACACCTTC. Amino acid sequence: CASSGTGQNYGYTF. The full variable domain, with the rest looked up from reference TRBV9 and TRBJ1-2, is DSGVTQTPKHLITATGQRVTLRCSPRSGDLSVYWYQQSLDQGLQFLIQYYNGEERAKGNILERFSAQQFPDLHSELNLSSLELGDSALYFCASSGTGQNYGYTFGSGTRLTVV.